One sample yielded the 23 T cell receptor beta chains listed below, sequenced in a study of T cell responses to AZD1222 COVID-19 vaccine. This table comes from immunoSEQ multiplex PCR, and its TCRdb copy is limited to in-frame clones, with some not included. The data contain some 120,000 clones, 70% to 90% of them singletons. The sample consisted of peripheral blood, taken on day 0 of MenACWY control vaccination. These receptors originate from an adult in good health.

The chain links TRBV7-2 to TRBJ2-7; 9 nucleotides match TRBD1. Germline values: CDR1 SGHTA, CDR2 FQGNSA. The V gene end was trimmed by 5 bases and the J gene end by 3 bases; junction bases not matched to a gene: 11. This CDR3 comprises 16 residues. The CDR3 reads CASSLRGGQGDYEQYF. CDR3 DNA sequence: TGTGCCAGCAGCCTAAGGGGGGGACAGGGAGACTACGAGCAGTACTTC.

The chain employs TRBV7-3 and TRBJ2-1, with 14 nucleotides matching TRBD2. Trimming cost V 4 bases and J 6 bases; bases outside gene matches: 5. The germline CDR1 and CDR2 sequences are SGHTA and FQGTGA. The CDR3 contains 16 residues. In nucleotides, the CDR3 is TGTGCCAGCAGCTACGGACTAGCGGGGGGCCCCAATGAGCAGTTCTTC. This codes for CASSYGLAGGPNEQFF.

This clone was recorded once. This chain connects TRBV5-1 to TRBJ1-1, with D possibly TRBD1 on 6 matching bases. Looked up from germline, CDR1 is SGHRS and CDR2 is YFSETQ. Trimming pared 2 bases from V and 8 bases from J, leaving 13 bases between. The CDR3 is made up of 13 amino acids. CDR3 region: CASSFSVGGEAFF. In DNA, the CDR3 is TGCGCCAGCAGCTTTTCGGTCGGGGGCGAAGCTTTCTTT.

This clone appeared once. The chain has TRBV27 and TRBJ1-6; D gene ambiguous. Per the germline V gene, CDR1 is MNHEY and CDR2 is SMNVEV (reference sequence). There are 14 residues in the CDR3. Trimming shortened V by 1 base and J by 7 bases, and 8 bases separated the two germline ends. The CDR3 DNA reads as TGTGCCAGCAGTTTATTTCTTCGGAATTCACCCCTCCACTTT. It specifies CASSLFLRNSPLHF.

The V and J genes are TRBV27 and TRBJ2-3; possibly TRBD1 for D (6 bases). The CDR3 has 14 amino acids. V was cut by 2 bases and J by 5 bases, with 11 bases left in between. Germline CDR1 MNHEY, CDR2 SMNVEV (reference sequence). This chain's CDR3 is CASSLRGRQDTQYF. As DNA, the CDR3 is TGTGCCAGCAGTTTAAGGGGGAGACAAGATACGCAGTATTTT.

The chain joins TRBV10-3 to TRBJ1-2; no definite D call. The V and J ends lost 3 bases and 0 bases respectively, with 11 bases between them. This CDR3 spans 15 amino acids. Germline V lookup: CDR1 ENHRY, CDR2 SYGVKD. The CDR3, as DNA: TGTGCCATCAGTGAAGGAATGCCCTCTAACTATGGCTACACCTTC. It encodes CAISEGMPSNYGYTF.

This clone showed up just once. V and J are TRBV7-2 and TRBJ2-1; 8 positions match TRBD2. With V trimmed by 6 bases and J by 4 bases, 5 bases remained unmatched. CDR3 size: 14 residues. The germline gives CDR1 SGHTA, CDR2 FQGNSA. The CDR3 protein is CASRRGGQYNEQFF. The CDR3 region has the DNA TGTGCCAGCAGGCGCGGGGGGCAGTACAATGAGCAGTTCTTC. Complete variable domain (other parts from reference TRBV7-2 and TRBJ2-1): GAGVSQSPSNKVTEKGKDVELRCDPISGHTALYWYRQSLGQGLEFLIYFQGNSAPDKSGLPSDRFSAERTGGSVSTLTIQRTQQEDSAVYLCASRRGGQYNEQFFGPGTRLTVL.

This clone was detected a few times. The rearrangement joins TRBV7-2 to TRBJ1-2; D is possibly TRBD1 (6 bases). The CDR3 runs 15 residues. Germline loops: CDR1 SGHTA, CDR2 FQGNSA. Between the trimmed V and J ends, which lost 2 bases and 6 bases, there was a span of 16 bases. CDR3 region: CASSLTLGQRHGYTF. For the CDR3, the DNA is TGTGCCAGCAGCTTAACGTTAGGACAGCGTCATGGCTACACCTTC.

This chain links TRBV29-1 with TRBJ2-3; 9 bases match TRBD1. The CDR3 is made up of 13 amino acids. V was clipped by 4 bases and J by 2 bases; unmatched bases: 1. Germline assignment: CDR1 SQVTM and CDR2 ANQGSEA. The CDR3 sequence is CSVVQGATDTQYF. The CDR3 DNA reads TGCAGCGTTGTACAGGGGGCCACAGATACGCAGTATTTT.

The chain combines TRBV4-3 with TRBJ1-6; D gene ambiguous. Trimming took 3 bases from V and 5 from J, leaving 11 bases between them. The CDR3 loop spans 15 amino acids. CDR1 and CDR2 (germline): LGHNA, YSLEER. The CDR3 sequence: CASSHSTANNSPLHF. The CDR3 region has the DNA TGCGCCAGCAGCCACTCCACAGCGAATAATTCACCCCTCCACTTT.

This chain joins TRBV10-2 and TRBJ1-3; D may be TRBD1 (6 bases). This CDR3 comprises 16 residues. Germline V lookup: CDR1 WSHSY, CDR2 SAAADI. V lost 8 bases, J lost 0 bases, and 17 bases lay in between. The CDR3 loop is CASCQGRSSSGNTIYF. The CDR3 nucleotides read TGCGCCAGCTGTCAGGGGCGCTCGAGCTCTGGAAACACCATATATTTT.

This clone appeared a single time. V gene TRBV19 combines with J gene TRBJ1-5, with D possibly matching TRBD1 (5 bases). Germline V gives CDR1 LNHDA, CDR2 SQIVND (reference sequence). V lost 7 bases and J 9 bases, leaving 13 bases between the germline ends. This CDR3 is built from 12 residues. CDR3 residues: CASTLGEGPQHF. CDR3 bases: TGTGCCAGTACCCTAGGGGAGGGGCCCCAGCATTTT.

The chain has TRBV3-1 (or the pseudogene TRBV3-2) and TRBJ1-2; TRBD1 is a possible D gene (6 bases). The V end was cut by 0 bases, the J end by 1 base, with 18 bases between. Germline values: CDR1 LGHDT, CDR2 YNNKEL (reference sequence). This CDR3 comprises 18 residues. This chain's CDR3 is CASSQEPSRTGLNYGYTF. CDR3 nucleotides: TGTGCCAGCAGCCAAGAACCGTCACGTACAGGGCTTAACTATGGCTACACCTTC.

The rearrangement links TRBV5-4 to TRBJ2-7; 9 positions match TRBD1. This CDR3 comprises 14 residues. Per the germline V gene, CDR1 is SGHNT and CDR2 is YYREEE (reference sequence). V trimming: 4 bases; J trimming: 4 bases; junction bases outside the gene matches: 6. CDR3 nucleotides: TGTGCCAGCAGCCCCGGGACAGGGTTTTACGAGCAGTACTTC. Protein: CASSPGTGFYEQYF.

This clone was detected a few times. This chain links TRBV3-1 (or the pseudogene TRBV3-2) with TRBJ1-2, with TRBD1 as a possible D gene (5 bases). The CDR3 extends over 14 amino acids. The germline V gene encodes CDR1 LGHDT and CDR2 YNNKEL (reference sequence). The germline V and J ends were trimmed by 3 bases and 5 bases, with 13 bases remaining between them. The CDR3 DNA reads as TGTGCCAGCAGCCACGTGTCAGGGTGGTATGGCTACACCTTC. As protein: CASSHVSGWYGYTF.

V usage is TRBV4-1 and J usage is TRBJ2-7, with 9 bases identical to TRBD1. With 3 bases clipped from V and 2 bases from J, the junction kept 5 bases outside the gene matches. The CDR3 extends over 15 amino acids. The germline gives CDR1 MGHRA, CDR2 YSYEKL. The CDR3 DNA reads TGCGCCAGCAGCCACGGGACAGGGAATCCCTACGAGCAGTACTTC. It is translated as CASSHGTGNPYEQYF.

This sequence joins TRBV5-6 and TRBJ2-5, with D unresolved. The length of the CDR3 is 12 residues. Per the germline V gene, CDR1 is SGHDT and CDR2 is YYEEEE. The V end lost 2 bases, the J end lost 1 base, and 3 bases lay between the germline ends. For the CDR3, the DNA is TGTGCCAGCAGCTTCCGCCAAGAGACCCAGTACTTC. Encoded protein: CASSFRQETQYF.

V is TRBV6-5 and J is TRBJ2-5, with 8 nucleotides matching TRBD2. Germline V lookup: CDR1 MNHEY, CDR2 SVGAGI. The CDR3 is 13 residues long. The ends lost 7 bases at V and 6 bases at J; junction bases unmatched: 7. CDR3 loop: CASILRGGQTQYF. CDR3 nucleotide sequence: TGTGCCAGCATCCTTCGGGGGGGTCAGACCCAGTACTTC.

The genes are TRBV19 and TRBJ1-2; D ambiguous. CDR1 and CDR2 (germline): LNHDA, SQIVND (reference sequence). This CDR3 region has 14 residues. V was pared by 0 bases and J by 6 bases, with 11 bases between. The DNA for the CDR3 is TGTGCCAGTAGTATAGATCTATACGGGGATGGCTACACCTTC. This sequence encodes CASSIDLYGDGYTF.

The rearrangement uses TRBV9 and TRBJ1-2; TRBD1 matches at 7 bases. Trimming removed 0 bases from V and 5 bases from J; junction bases left unmatched: 7. The CDR3 totals 15 residues. Germline V gene lookup returns CDR1 SGDLS and CDR2 YYNGEE. The CDR3 spells CASSVAPSGGYGYTF. The CDR3 DNA reads as TGTGCCAGCAGCGTAGCTCCCTCAGGGGGGTATGGCTACACCTTC.

The chain uses TRBV9 and TRBJ2-7; the D gene is possibly TRBD1 (6 bases). From germline, CDR1 is SGDLS and CDR2 YYNGEE. The CDR3 has 12 amino acids. Trimming took off 4 bases at V and 3 bases at J, with 8 bases between the two ends. DNA of the CDR3: TGTGCCAGCAGCAGGGGACACTACGAGCAGTACTTC. Translation: CASSRGHYEQYF.

The chain has TRBV19 and TRBJ1-1; 7 bases map to TRBD1. Germline V lookup: CDR1 LNHDA, CDR2 SQIVND (reference sequence). V gave up 1 base and J gave up 6 bases; unmatched junction bases: 5. This CDR3 spans 14 amino acids. The CDR3 region is CASSIGGGGPEAFF. The CDR3 coding sequence is TGTGCCAGTAGTATAGGAGGGGGCGGCCCTGAAGCTTTCTTT. The whole variable domain, filled in from reference TRBV19 and TRBJ1-1, reads DGGITQSPKYLFRKEGQNVTLSCEQNLNHDAMYWYRQDPGQGLRLIYYSQIVNDFQKGDIAEGYSVSREKKESFPLTVTSAQKNPTAFYLCASSIGGGGPEAFFGQGTRLTVV.

The chain uses TRBV5-6 and TRBJ1-1; D might be TRBD1 (5 bases). V shed 3 bases and J shed 4 bases, with 25 bases lying between them. From germline, CDR1 is SGHDT and CDR2 YYEEEE. The CDR3 has 18 residues. CDR3 bases: TGTGCCAGCAGCTCCGATCCAGGTTGGAGGGGTGGGACCACTGAAGCTTTCTTT. Protein: CASSSDPGWRGGTTEAFF.